This is a list of T cell receptor beta chains from one sample in a study of neoadjuvant anti-PD-1 for oral cavity cancer. Measured with immunoSEQ multiplex PCR; TCRdb has only the in-frame clones, and not every one. The sample has about 7,200 clones; 50% to 75% are singletons. The starting material was tumor tissue, obtained before nivolumab (anti-PD-1) treatment. These receptors originate from a person aged 35-80 years with oral cavity squamous cell carcinoma. The CDR3 runs from the conserved cysteine through the conserved F or W. Only part of the rows carry a size: once, few, many, or a class if the clone is expanded.

v_call	j_call	clone_size	cdr3_aa
TRBV11-2	TRBJ1-2	few	CASSPDRGEGYTF
TRBV5-1	TRBJ2-3	NA	CASSLGVAGSTDTQYF
TRBV6-1	TRBJ1-4	NA	CASSGRENEKLFF
TRBV9	TRBJ2-1	NA	CASSVGGGTILQYEQFF
TRBV7-9	TRBJ1-1	NA	CASSLGTEAFF
TRBV7-6	TRBJ2-3	NA	CASSRQAPPSTDTQYF
TRBV28	TRBJ1-2	NA	CASTGRYGYTF
TRBV6-1	TRBJ2-2	NA	CASSDRRGATGELFF
TRBV5-6	TRBJ1-6	NA	CASSLRGQGPSPLHF
TRBV6-5	TRBJ2-7	NA	CASSYSYRAGEQYF
TRBV2	TRBJ1-4	NA	CASNEDATNEKLFF
TRBV2	TRBJ1-5	NA	CASKGQIFSNQPQHF
TRBV2	TRBJ1-4	few	CASSEGRGPTNEKLFF
TRBV7-8	TRBJ2-7	NA	CASSLDSTGAIYEQYF
TRBV29-1	TRBJ1-1	NA	CSVGARGLNTEAFF
TRBV14	TRBJ2-1	few	CASRETVNNEQFF
TRBV6-5	TRBJ2-7	few	CASSIGGAASYEQYF
TRBV29-1	TRBJ2-1	NA	CSGGSGRTSSYNEQFF
TRBV6-1	TRBJ2-2	NA	CATKARGTNTGELFF
TRBV27	TRBJ1-5	few	CASSLGGYQPQHF
TRBV14	TRBJ1-5	NA	CASSKGGGGNQPQHF
TRBV10-2	TRBJ1-1	few	CASRELSSTEAFF
TRBV5-5	TRBJ2-3	NA	CASSLRRQGDMDTQYF
TRBV4-1	TRBJ1-3	few	CASSRGQGTTGNTIYF
TRBV6-5	TRBJ1-1	NA	CASRRGGSSTEAFF
TRBV5-6	TRBJ2-1	few	CASSLSGSSYNEQFF
TRBV12-1	TRBJ1-1	NA	CASSFANPGNTEAFF
TRBV13	TRBJ2-2	NA	CASRALRGALTGELFF
TRBV20-1	TRBJ2-1	NA	CSAQSGGGQFF
TRBV5-6	TRBJ2-5	once	CASSLAVVTGKGQETQYF
TRBV29-1	TRBJ1-2	NA	CSVNRGTSNYGYTF
TRBV7-2	TRBJ1-5	NA	CASSSDRGLGGNQPQHF
TRBV7-9	TRBJ1-2	NA	CASSPGGGAYGYTF
TRBV6-1	TRBJ2-6	few	CASSGLTGANVLTF
TRBV9	TRBJ2-1	NA	CASSVGLAASEQFF
TRBV16	TRBJ2-1	medium-sized	CASSPNNEQFF
TRBV7-9	TRBJ1-1	NA	CASSPSTGVQAFF
TRBV9	TRBJ1-6	few	CASSVEQGLNSPLHF
TRBV15	TRBJ1-1	NA	CATSRARSSGGFAEAFF
TRBV7-9	TRBJ2-1	NA	CASSPNVGGNEQFF
TRBV30	TRBJ2-2	medium-sized	CAWSSGTGGRTGELFF
TRBV19	TRBJ2-1	NA	CASSRLVYNEQFF
TRBV15	TRBJ2-2	NA	CATSRGTGGSTGELFF
TRBV6-5	TRBJ2-5	once	CASTTQGETQYF
TRBV6-4	TRBJ1-2	NA	CASSLEGHPGYTF
TRBV5-1	TRBJ2-3	NA	CASSLVGLITDTQYF
TRBV7-2	TRBJ1-3	NA	CASSLVTGPGNTIYF
TRBV7-9	TRBJ1-2	NA	CASSTWTGEHLYGYTF
TRBV25-1	TRBJ1-1	NA	CASRPGTYYTEAFF
TRBV19	TRBJ1-2	few	CASSLMGQGYYGYTF
TRBV29-1	TRBJ2-4	once	CSVEGSSKNIQYF
TRBV25-1	TRBJ2-1	NA	CASNRGLAGNEQFF
TRBV7-2	TRBJ2-7	NA	CASTHPGLAVREQYF
TRBV7-9	TRBJ2-5	NA	CASSPGTNEETQYF
TRBV28	TRBJ1-1	NA	CASSWTGAPNTEAFF
TRBV5-1	TRBJ2-2	once	CASSLPGTGTGELFF
TRBV7-9	TRBJ2-5	once	CASSFQTGLIQETQYF
TRBV4-2	TRBJ1-2	NA	CASSQDSSTYGYTF
TRBV30	TRBJ1-1	NA	CAWSTQQGVRTEAFF